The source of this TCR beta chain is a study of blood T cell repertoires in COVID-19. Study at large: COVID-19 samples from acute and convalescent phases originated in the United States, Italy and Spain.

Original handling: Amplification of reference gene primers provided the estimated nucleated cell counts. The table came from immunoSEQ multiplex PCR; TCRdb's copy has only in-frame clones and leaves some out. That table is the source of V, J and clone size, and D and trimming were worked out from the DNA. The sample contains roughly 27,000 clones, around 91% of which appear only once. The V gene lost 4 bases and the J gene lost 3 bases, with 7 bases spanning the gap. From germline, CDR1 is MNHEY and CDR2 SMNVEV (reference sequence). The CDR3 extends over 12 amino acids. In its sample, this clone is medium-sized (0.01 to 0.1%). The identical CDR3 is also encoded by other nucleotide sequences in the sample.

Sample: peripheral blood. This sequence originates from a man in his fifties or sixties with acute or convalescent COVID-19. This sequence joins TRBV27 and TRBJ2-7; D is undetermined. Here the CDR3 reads CASSSTSYEQYF. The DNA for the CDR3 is TGTGCCAGCAGTTCAACGAGCTACGAGCAGTACTTC.